This TCR beta chain was identified in a study of blood T cell repertoires in COVID-19. Study background: COVID-19 samples collected from the United States, Italy and Spain covered acute and convalescent phases.

Those enrolled, adults aged roughly 18 to 89 years, came from some 23 US areas. Per the original data handling: From reference gene primer amplification, estimates of nucleated cell counts were derived. Clones were read by immunoSEQ multiplex PCR, and TCRdb kept only the in-frame ones, dropping some. V and J calls and clone size come straight from that table; D and trimming were deduced from the DNA. Of some 180,000 clones listed, 70% to 85% were seen once; the top ten hold roughly 5%. Deletions cut 1 base from V and 4 bases from J, with 16 bases between. The CDR3 is 16 amino acids. Germline CDR1 is SNHLY and CDR2 is FYNNEI.

The chain combines TRBV2 with TRBJ1-2; maybe TRBD1 (6 bases). This clonotype originated in a woman aged 55-75 years with acute COVID-19. The sequenced sample was PBMCs or T cells enriched from blood (not recorded which). This CDR3 reads CASSEGQRQVAYGYTF. The CDR3 DNA reads as TGTGCCAGCAGTGAAGGCCAGAGACAGGTGGCCTATGGCTACACCTTC.